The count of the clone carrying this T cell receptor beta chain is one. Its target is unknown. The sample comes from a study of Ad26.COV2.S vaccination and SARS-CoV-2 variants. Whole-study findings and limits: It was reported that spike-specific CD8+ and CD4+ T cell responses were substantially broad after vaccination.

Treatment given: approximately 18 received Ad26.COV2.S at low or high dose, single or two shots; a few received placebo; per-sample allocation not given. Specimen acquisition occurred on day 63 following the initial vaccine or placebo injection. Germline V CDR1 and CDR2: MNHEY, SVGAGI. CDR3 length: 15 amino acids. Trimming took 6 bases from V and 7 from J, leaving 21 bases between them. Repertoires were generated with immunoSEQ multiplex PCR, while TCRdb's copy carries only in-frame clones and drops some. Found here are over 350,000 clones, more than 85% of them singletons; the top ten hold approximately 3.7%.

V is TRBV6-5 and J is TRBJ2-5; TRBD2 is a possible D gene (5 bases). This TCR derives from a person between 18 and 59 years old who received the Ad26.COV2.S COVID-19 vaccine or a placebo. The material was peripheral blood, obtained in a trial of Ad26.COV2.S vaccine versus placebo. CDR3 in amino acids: CASRAGLYLISTQYF. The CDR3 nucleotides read TGTGCCAGCAGGGCCGGACTTTACCTTATTTCGACCCAGTACTTC.